This is a list of T cell receptor beta chains from one sample in a study of cytomegalovirus exposure and HLA in healthy donors. Assay used: immunoSEQ multiplex PCR; TCRdb lists only in-frame clones, some missing. Of about 180,000 clones in the sample, about 78% are singletons; the top ten hold 2% to 2.5%. The material sequenced was PBMCs. Receptors were obtained from a man aged 55 to 70 in good health and CMV-seronegative. Each CDR3 is given with its conserved first and last residue. D genes are given only for firm matches. Not all rows give a size; the values are once, few, many and, for expanded clones, a class.

CDR3 DNA	CDR3 protein	D gene	J gene	clone size	V gene
TGCGCCAGCAGCGCGGAGGGGACAGGGGATAATTCACCCCTCCACTTT	CASSAEGTGDNSPLHF	TRBD1	TRBJ1-6	.	TRBV5-1
TGTGCCAGCAGCTCCGGAACGGGGTCTCGAGGTGAAAAACTGTTTTTT	CASSSGTGSRGEKLFF	.	TRBJ1-4	few	TRBV11-1
TGTGCCACCAGCAGAGCCGGGACAGGCTTAATAACCCAGTACTTC	CATSRAGTGLITQYF	TRBD1	TRBJ2-5	.	TRBV15
TGCAGCGAAATGGGACAGGGCAATCAGCCCCAGAATTTT	CSEMGQGNQPQNF	TRBD1	TRBJ1-5	.	TRBV29-1
TGTGCCAGCAGCTACCTACTGGACTATTTGAGAGATACGCAGTATTTT	CASSYLLDYLRDTQYF	.	TRBJ2-3	few	TRBV7-9
TGTGCCAGCTCAGAACAAGGGAGCTCCTACGAGCAGTACTTC	CASSEQGSSYEQYF	.	TRBJ2-7	.	TRBV18
TGTGCCTGGAGTGTAAGGGCTAGCGGATCCTACGAGCAGTACTTC	CAWSVRASGSYEQYF	TRBD2	TRBJ2-7	.	TRBV30
TGCGCCAGCAGCTTGGTTTTCGGACAGGGGGCTACTGGAAACACCATATATTTT	CASSLVFGQGATGNTIYF	TRBD1	TRBJ1-3	.	TRBV5-1
TGCGCCAGCAGCCGGGGTATTAGGGGGGAGACCCAGTACTTC	CASSRGIRGETQYF	.	TRBJ2-5	.	TRBV4-3
TGTGCCAGCAGTCGGGACAGTTTATACGAGCAGTACTTC	CASSRDSLYEQYF	TRBD1	TRBJ2-7	.	TRBV2
TGTGCCTGGGGAGGGCTTTCCCTCCACTTT	CAWGGLSLHF	.	TRBJ1-6	.	TRBV30
TGTGCCAGCCTGCAGGGGTTACCGGGCTATGGCTACACCTTC	CASLQGLPGYGYTF	.	TRBJ1-2	.	TRBV28
TGTGCCAGCAGTCCCTTAGCGGGGGACACAGATACGCAGTATTTT	CASSPLAGDTDTQYF	TRBD2	TRBJ2-3	.	TRBV6-1
TGTGCCAGCAGTGTGGCAGGGGATGATAGTTCACCCCTCCACTTT	CASSVAGDDSSPLHF	.	TRBJ1-6	.	TRBV2
TGTGCCAGCTCAGCCCAAGCGGAGGGTTACACCATATATTTT	CASSAQAEGYTIYF	.	TRBJ1-3	.	TRBV18
TGTGCCTGGAGCAAAACATTCGGGCTAGCGGGAGGGCGGGACACAGATACGCAGTATTTT	CAWSKTFGLAGGRDTDTQYF	TRBD2	TRBJ2-3	.	TRBV30
TGTGCCAGCAGCCCACGGAGGGGACTCAACACAGATACGCAGTATTTT	CASSPRRGLNTDTQYF	.	TRBJ2-3	once	TRBV9
TGTGCCAGCAGTTACTCGATAAGACAGAAAAATCAGCCTCAGCATTTT	CASSYSIRQKNQPQHF	.	TRBJ1-5	.	TRBV6-6
TGTGCCAGCAGTGAAGTTGACTTCCGGACGGACTCTTTACGGGCTGAAGCTTTCTTT	CASSEVDFRTDSLRAEAFF	.	TRBJ1-1	.	TRBV6-1
TGTGCCAGCAGTGAAGTAGATGGTGAAGCTTTCTTT	CASSEVDGEAFF	.	TRBJ1-1	once	TRBV2
TGTGCCAGTATTGACAGGTTGATGAACACTGAAGCTTTCTTT	CASIDRLMNTEAFF	.	TRBJ1-1	.	TRBV19
TGTGCCAGCAGCGTAGGTTCGGGGGGGTCGATTTTGAACACTGAAGCTTTCTTT	CASSVGSGGSILNTEAFF	.	TRBJ1-1	.	TRBV9